Listed below are T cell receptor beta chains from one sample, sequenced in a study of OX40 agonist ivuxolimab in advanced cancers. Profiled with immunoSEQ multiplex PCR; TCRdb holds only in-frame clones, not every one. The table lists under 85,000 clones, roughly 94% of them singletons. The sample consisted of CD4+ or CD8+ T cells sorted from blood, taken in a trial of the OX40 agonist ivuxolimab. The receptors were sampled from an adult with an advanced solid tumor such as melanoma, head and neck, liver or kidney cancer. Both conserved end residues are part of each CDR3. A D gene is named only where the DNA matches it firmly. Size is stated for part of the rows, as once, few or many counts, or as a class when the clone is expanded.

J gene: TRBJ1-4; D gene: .; V gene: TRBV9; clone size: .; CDR3 DNA: TGTGCCAGCAGCACCCGGGACCTTTGGGGAGAAAAACTGTTTTTT; CDR3 protein: CASSTRDLWGEKLFF
J gene: TRBJ1-5; D gene: TRBD1; V gene: TRBV11-2; clone size: .; CDR3 DNA: TGTGCCAGCAGCCAACGGACAGGGCGGGGGCCCCAGCATTTT; CDR3 protein: CASSQRTGRGPQHF
J gene: TRBJ2-7; D gene: TRBD2; V gene: TRBV27; clone size: .; CDR3 DNA: TGTGCCAGCAGCATAGCGGGAGGGCCCGGATACGAGCAGTACTTC; CDR3 protein: CASSIAGGPGYEQYF
J gene: TRBJ1-1; D gene: .; V gene: TRBV6-5; clone size: medium-sized; CDR3 DNA: TGTGCCAGCAGTACGGGACACCTGACTGAAGCTTTCTTT; CDR3 protein: CASSTGHLTEAFF
J gene: TRBJ1-2; D gene: .; V gene: TRBV7-2; clone size: .; CDR3 DNA: TGTGCCAGCAGCCCCCGGACAGAGACTCTCTATGGCTACACCTTC; CDR3 protein: CASSPRTETLYGYTF
J gene: TRBJ2-2; D gene: TRBD1; V gene: TRBV18; clone size: .; CDR3 DNA: TGTGCCAGCTCACCACCGCAGGGGGCGGCTTCGACCGGGGAGCTGTTTTTT; CDR3 protein: CASSPPQGAASTGELFF
J gene: TRBJ1-1; D gene: .; V gene: TRBV11-3; clone size: .; CDR3 DNA: TGTGCCAGCAGCTCAGGACAGACGAATACCATGAACACTGAAGCTTTCTTT; CDR3 protein: CASSSGQTNTMNTEAFF
J gene: TRBJ2-3; D gene: TRBD2; V gene: TRBV27; clone size: .; CDR3 DNA: TGTGCCAGCAGCCTACGCGAGGTAGCGGGGGTAGATACGCAGTATTTT; CDR3 protein: CASSLREVAGVDTQYF
J gene: TRBJ2-3; D gene: .; V gene: TRBV28; clone size: .; CDR3 DNA: TGTGCCAGCAGTCCGGGACACCCGGGCACAGATACGCAGTATTTT; CDR3 protein: CASSPGHPGTDTQYF
J gene: TRBJ1-2; D gene: TRBD1; V gene: TRBV7-8; clone size: .; CDR3 DNA: TGTGCCAGCAGCCCCCTCCCGGGACAGGGAAGTAATGGCTACACCTTC; CDR3 protein: CASSPLPGQGSNGYTF
J gene: TRBJ1-4; D gene: TRBD1; V gene: TRBV13; clone size: once; CDR3 DNA: TGTGCCAGCAGCGGAGAGGGGGCTGAGGATGAAAAACTGTTTTTT; CDR3 protein: CASSGEGAEDEKLFF
J gene: TRBJ2-1; D gene: TRBD2; V gene: TRBV19; clone size: once; CDR3 DNA: TGTGCCAGTAGTATTTTCTCAGCGGGAGTGGGTAATGAGCAGTTCTTC; CDR3 protein: CASSIFSAGVGNEQFF
J gene: TRBJ2-2; D gene: .; V gene: TRBV6-5; clone size: .; CDR3 DNA: TGTGCCAGCAGTTCTCAGGGTGTCGGGGAGCTGTTTTTT; CDR3 protein: CASSSQGVGELFF
J gene: TRBJ2-7; D gene: TRBD2; V gene: TRBV30; clone size: .; CDR3 DNA: TGTGCCTGGAGTGTCTCTAGCGGTTACGAGCAGTACTTC; CDR3 protein: CAWSVSSGYEQYF
J gene: TRBJ2-1; D gene: .; V gene: TRBV7-6; clone size: .; CDR3 DNA: TGTGCCAGCAGCCCGGGGGCTTACGGGACAGACAATGAGCAGTTCTTC; CDR3 protein: CASSPGAYGTDNEQFF
J gene: TRBJ1-1; D gene: .; V gene: TRBV14; clone size: .; CDR3 DNA: TGTGCCAGCAGCCCGCGGGACCTAGCTGAAGCTTTCTTT; CDR3 protein: CASSPRDLAEAFF
J gene: TRBJ1-1; D gene: TRBD1; V gene: TRBV6-6; clone size: once; CDR3 DNA: TGTGCCACTACTCCGGGACAGGGGAACACTGAAGCTTTCTTT; CDR3 protein: CATTPGQGNTEAFF
J gene: TRBJ2-5; D gene: .; V gene: TRBV7-9; clone size: .; CDR3 DNA: TGTGCCAGCAGCTCCCGGTCAGGCGGTTGGAGTGGAGAGACCCAGTACTTC; CDR3 protein: CASSSRSGGWSGETQYF
J gene: TRBJ1-2; D gene: .; V gene: TRBV4-3; clone size: once; CDR3 DNA: TGCGCCAGCAGCCAAGATTCCCTGGACGGTGGCTACACCTTC; CDR3 protein: CASSQDSLDGGYTF
J gene: TRBJ1-5; D gene: .; V gene: TRBV6-5; clone size: .; CDR3 DNA: TGTGCCAGCAGTTACTCGGCCGGGAAGAATCAGCCCCAGCATTTT; CDR3 protein: CASSYSAGKNQPQHF
J gene: TRBJ2-6; D gene: .; V gene: TRBV4-3; clone size: .; CDR3 DNA: TGCGCCAGCAGCCTCACAGGTGCTGGGGCCAACGTCCTGACTTTC; CDR3 protein: CASSLTGAGANVLTF
J gene: TRBJ2-1; D gene: .; V gene: TRBV4-3; clone size: .; CDR3 DNA: TGCGCCAGCAGCCAAGAAACCACTCTCAATGAGCAGTTCTTC; CDR3 protein: CASSQETTLNEQFF
J gene: TRBJ1-4; D gene: .; V gene: TRBV9; clone size: .; CDR3 DNA: TGTGCCAGCACCATGGGAGGGTTCGCTGAAAAACTGTTTTTT; CDR3 protein: CASTMGGFAEKLFF
J gene: TRBJ2-2; D gene: TRBD2; V gene: TRBV11-2; clone size: .; CDR3 DNA: TGTGCCAGCAGTTCGGGACTAGCGGGGTACACCGGGGAGCTGTTTTTT; CDR3 protein: CASSSGLAGYTGELFF
J gene: TRBJ1-5; D gene: TRBD1; V gene: TRBV7-9; clone size: .; CDR3 DNA: TGTGCCAGCAGCTCACCATACGGGACAGCTAATAGCAATCAGCCCCAGCATTTT; CDR3 protein: CASSSPYGTANSNQPQHF
J gene: TRBJ1-2; D gene: .; V gene: TRBV14; clone size: .; CDR3 DNA: TGTGCCAGCAGCCCTCAGACCAACTATGGCTACACCTTC; CDR3 protein: CASSPQTNYGYTF
J gene: TRBJ2-7; D gene: .; V gene: TRBV7-8; clone size: once; CDR3 DNA: TGTGCCAGCAGCTTAGAAGGGGGCTACGAGCAGTACTTC; CDR3 protein: CASSLEGGYEQYF
J gene: TRBJ2-7; D gene: TRBD2; V gene: TRBV14; clone size: .; CDR3 DNA: TGTGCCAGCAGCCTGACTTTGGGACTAGCCTACGAGCAGTACTTC; CDR3 protein: CASSLTLGLAYEQYF
J gene: TRBJ2-3; D gene: .; V gene: TRBV4-1; clone size: .; CDR3 DNA: TGCGCCAGCAGCCCGGATTTGGATACGCAGTATTTT; CDR3 protein: CASSPDLDTQYF
J gene: TRBJ2-3; D gene: .; V gene: TRBV4-1; clone size: .; CDR3 DNA: TGCGCCAGCAGCCCTCGGGGTAGCACAGATACGCAGTATTTT; CDR3 protein: CASSPRGSTDTQYF
J gene: TRBJ1-1; D gene: .; V gene: TRBV27; clone size: .; CDR3 DNA: TGTGCCAGCAGTTCAACAGGGGAAGCTTTCTTT; CDR3 protein: CASSSTGEAFF
J gene: TRBJ2-1; D gene: TRBD2; V gene: TRBV27; clone size: .; CDR3 DNA: TGTGCCAGCAGTTACCTCGGGACTAGCGGGAACTACAATGAGCAGTTCTTC; CDR3 protein: CASSYLGTSGNYNEQFF
J gene: TRBJ1-2; D gene: .; V gene: TRBV6-5; clone size: once; CDR3 DNA: TGTGCCAGCAGTCCCCTCCACAACTATGGCTACACCTTC; CDR3 protein: CASSPLHNYGYTF
J gene: TRBJ1-5; D gene: .; V gene: TRBV19; clone size: .; CDR3 DNA: TGTGCCAGTAGTATAGGGGCAGTGGATCAGCCCCAGCATTTT; CDR3 protein: CASSIGAVDQPQHF
J gene: TRBJ1-1; D gene: .; V gene: TRBV28; clone size: .; CDR3 DNA: TGTGCCAGCACCCCCGGGGGGACTCGAAACACTGAAGCTTTCTTT; CDR3 protein: CASTPGGTRNTEAFF
J gene: TRBJ2-5; D gene: TRBD2; V gene: TRBV12-5; clone size: once; CDR3 DNA: TGTGCTAGTGGTCCCCGGTCGGGCGGGGGGGCTCCTTTAGAAGCCCAGTACTTC; CDR3 protein: CASGPRSGGGAPLEAQYF
J gene: TRBJ1-1; D gene: .; V gene: TRBV6-1; clone size: .; CDR3 DNA: TGTGCCAGCAGTGAAAAGGCTGTACGATCGAACACTGAAGCTTTCTTT; CDR3 protein: CASSEKAVRSNTEAFF
J gene: TRBJ1-1; D gene: .; V gene: TRBV29-1; clone size: .; CDR3 DNA: TGCAGCGTTGAAGTGTGGGGGACTGAAGCTTTCTTT; CDR3 protein: CSVEVWGTEAFF
J gene: TRBJ1-6; D gene: .; V gene: TRBV2; clone size: .; CDR3 DNA: TGTGCCAGCAGTGAACGCCAGGGCTACCCAATGGGGTCCTATAATTCACCCCTCCACTTT; CDR3 protein: CASSERQGYPMGSYNSPLHF
J gene: TRBJ1-1; D gene: TRBD1; V gene: TRBV5-6; clone size: .; CDR3 DNA: TGTGCCAGCAGCTTTAGACAGGGGTGGGGCACTGAAGCTTTCTTT; CDR3 protein: CASSFRQGWGTEAFF
J gene: TRBJ2-7; D gene: TRBD2; V gene: TRBV5-1; clone size: .; CDR3 DNA: TGCGCCAGCAGTCGACCGGGACTAGCGGGAGGTGAGCAGTACTTC; CDR3 protein: CASSRPGLAGGEQYF
J gene: TRBJ2-3; D gene: .; V gene: TRBV27; clone size: .; CDR3 DNA: TGTGCCAGCAGTTTGGGGGGCCCCACAGATACGCAGTATTTT; CDR3 protein: CASSLGGPTDTQYF
J gene: TRBJ1-5; D gene: TRBD1; V gene: TRBV4-3; clone size: .; CDR3 DNA: TGCGCCAGCAGCCTCGACAGGGCGGGCAGGGGCAATCAGCCCCAGCATTTT; CDR3 protein: CASSLDRAGRGNQPQHF
J gene: TRBJ2-2; D gene: TRBD1; V gene: TRBV10-1; clone size: few; CDR3 DNA: TGCGCCAGCAGCCGGGACAGTTCGAACACCGGGGAGCTGTTTTTT; CDR3 protein: CASSRDSSNTGELFF
J gene: TRBJ1-5; D gene: TRBD1; V gene: TRBV11-2; clone size: .; CDR3 DNA: TGTGCCAGCAGTCTAGGTGTGACAGGGTTTATTCAGCCCCAGCATTTT; CDR3 protein: CASSLGVTGFIQPQHF
J gene: TRBJ1-2; D gene: .; V gene: TRBV27; clone size: .; CDR3 DNA: TGTGCCAGCAGACACCCGGGTCTCCATGGCTACACCTTC; CDR3 protein: CASRHPGLHGYTF
J gene: TRBJ2-7; D gene: TRBD2; V gene: TRBV11-3; clone size: .; CDR3 DNA: TGTGCCAGCAGCTCCCGGGAGGAGAAGGCCTACGAGCAGTACTTC; CDR3 protein: CASSSREEKAYEQYF
J gene: TRBJ2-7; D gene: .; V gene: TRBV10-3; clone size: .; CDR3 DNA: TGTGCCATCAGTGATCCGACCACCTACGAGCAGTACTTC; CDR3 protein: CAISDPTTYEQYF
J gene: TRBJ2-6; D gene: .; V gene: TRBV28; clone size: .; CDR3 DNA: TGTGCCAGTAACTTATCTGGGGCCAACGTCCTGACTTTC; CDR3 protein: CASNLSGANVLTF
J gene: TRBJ2-7; D gene: .; V gene: TRBV7-2; clone size: .; CDR3 DNA: TGTGCCAGCAGCCCGGGGACGGAGTACGAGCAGTACTTC; CDR3 protein: CASSPGTEYEQYF
J gene: TRBJ2-1; D gene: .; V gene: TRBV6-5; clone size: .; CDR3 DNA: TGTGCCAGCAGTCCACGAGTCAATGAGCAGTTCTTC; CDR3 protein: CASSPRVNEQFF
J gene: TRBJ1-1; D gene: .; V gene: TRBV29-1; clone size: .; CDR3 DNA: TGCAGCGTTTGGGAAACTGAAGCTTTCTTT; CDR3 protein: CSVWETEAFF
J gene: TRBJ1-4; D gene: .; V gene: TRBV14; clone size: once; CDR3 DNA: TGTGCCAGCAGCCTAGGGAGGGGCGGTAATGAAAAACTGTTTTTT; CDR3 protein: CASSLGRGGNEKLFF
J gene: TRBJ1-2; D gene: .; V gene: TRBV5-1; clone size: .; CDR3 DNA: TGCGCCAGCAGCTTGAACTCAGGGATCGATGGCTACACCTTC; CDR3 protein: CASSLNSGIDGYTF
J gene: TRBJ1-3; D gene: .; V gene: TRBV6-5; clone size: .; CDR3 DNA: TGTGCCAGCAGTTACTCGGGGACGAGCTCTGGAAACACCATATATTTT; CDR3 protein: CASSYSGTSSGNTIYF